The next 30 T cell receptor beta chains were all read from a single sample in a study of blood T cell repertoires in COVID-19 (dated by TCRdb to about 2020). The receptor library was made with the immunoSEQ multiplex PCR assay. TCRdb carries this immuneACCESS record with in-frame sequences only. Its versions omit some clonotypes, under half of them owing to an unresolved V gene in the studies checked, with the rest unexplained. The sample contains fewer than 110,000 clones, about 88% of them found a single time. 6% to 6.5% of the sample lies in the top ten. The specimen sequenced was peripheral blood. These receptors were collected from a human donor in a cohort sampled during active COVID-19.

J is TRBJ1-1 and V is TRBV6-5; D uncertain. CDR3 length: 15 amino acids. Germline CDR1 is MNHEY and CDR2 is SVGAGI. V gave up 8 bases and J gave up 2 bases, with 18 bases separating them. The CDR3 region has the DNA TGTGCCAGCGGACTGTCGGGAGGATTTAACACTGAAGCTTTCTTT. Protein product: CASGLSGGFNTEAFF.

This clone occurred a few times. V gene TRBV7-2 combines with J gene TRBJ1-5, with no clear D. The CDR3 length is 15 residues. The V gene lost 5 bases and the J gene lost 0 bases, with 11 bases spanning the gap. Germline V gives CDR1 SGHTA, CDR2 FQGNSA. DNA of the CDR3: TGTGCCAGCAGCCAGGACTATTATAGCAATCAGCCCCAGCATTTT. This codes for CASSQDYYSNQPQHF.

The chain uses TRBV11-3 and TRBJ1-5; TRBD1 matches 8 bases. V lost 1 base, J lost 6 bases, and 11 bases stayed unmatched. This CDR3 is 17 amino acids long. Germline lookup yields CDR1 SGHNT and CDR2 YENEEA. This chain's CDR3 is CASSLVGQGLNRQPQHF. CDR3 DNA sequence: TGTGCCAGCAGCTTAGTCGGACAGGGCCTCAATCGTCAGCCCCAGCATTTT.

The CDR3 sequence: CASSFRQFYEQYF. The CDR3 DNA reads TGTGCCAGCAGTTTCAGACAGTTCTACGAGCAGTACTTC. The chain carries TRBV28 and TRBJ2-7; D might be TRBD1 (5 bases). The CDR3 has 13 residues. With 3 bases removed from V and 3 bases from J, the gap between germline ends came to 9 bases. Germline CDR1 and CDR2: MDHEN and SYDVKM. The full variable domain, its missing parts supplied by reference TRBV28 and TRBJ2-7, is DVKVTQSSRYLVKRTGEKVFLECVQDMDHENMFWYRQDPGLGLRLIYFSYDVKMKEKGDIPEGYSVSREKKERFSLILESASTNQTSMYLCASSFRQFYEQYFGPGTRLTVT.

The chain recombines TRBV9 with TRBJ1-3; TRBD1 matches at 8 bases. The junction had 6 bases not matched to a gene; V was cut back by 4 bases and J by 0 bases. This CDR3 has 16 amino acids. Germline assignment: CDR1 SGDLS and CDR2 YYNGEE. The CDR3 DNA reads TGTGCCAGCAGCCCAGGGGGCTCGGACTCTGGAAACACCATATATTTT. Its protein product is CASSPGGSDSGNTIYF.

As concerns this clone: This specimen includes other DNA sequences encoding the same CDR3. This chain uses TRBV12-3 or TRBV12-4 with TRBJ1-2; TRBD1 matches at 7 bases. The CDR3 is 13 amino acids. V was pared by 3 bases and J by 4 bases, with 2 bases of the junction left unmatched. CDR3 loop: CASSLGQIYGYTF. As DNA, the CDR3 is TGTGCCAGCAGTTTGGGACAGATCTATGGCTACACCTTC.

V gene TRBV11-2 combines with J gene TRBJ2-7; TRBD1 might be the D (6 bases). This CDR3 comprises 15 residues. Germline CDR1 and CDR2: SGHAT and FQNNGV. Deletions cut 4 bases from V and 5 bases from J, with 18 bases between. CDR3 nucleotide sequence: TGTGCCAGCAGCTCTACGATCCTGGGGGCCCACGAGCAGTACTTC. The encoded protein is CASSSTILGAHEQYF. Filled out from reference TRBV11-2 and TRBJ2-7, the complete variable domain reads EAGVAQSPRYKIIEKRQSVAFWCNPISGHATLYWYQQILGQGPKLLIQFQNNGVVDDSQLPKDRFSAERLKGVDSTLKIQPAKLEDSAVYLCASSSTILGAHEQYFGPGTRLTVT.

This clone was recorded a few times. The rearrangement joins TRBV5-8 to TRBJ2-1; the match to TRBD1 covers 7 bases. The CDR3 runs 13 residues. V shed 4 bases, J shed 10 bases, and the junction held 8 bases outside the gene matches. Germline CDR1 reads SGHTS; CDR2 reads YDEGEE. The DNA of the CDR3 is TGTGCCAGCAGCCGGGGACAGCTACGAGAGCAGTTCTTC. It encodes CASSRGQLREQFF.

The chain joins TRBV7-6 to TRBJ2-2, with 15 positions matching TRBD2. CDR3 size: 18 residues. Germline CDR1 reads SGHVS; CDR2 reads FNYEAQ. With V trimmed by 5 bases and J by 0 bases, 4 bases remained unmatched. The CDR3 DNA reads TGTGCCAGCAGCCCGGGACTAGCGGGGGGACCGAACACCGGGGAGCTGTTTTTT. Residues: CASSPGLAGGPNTGELFF.

This chain connects TRBV19 to TRBJ2-1; possible D gene TRBD2, 8 bases. Trimming left V 7 bases short and J 10 bases short, with 29 bases between. CDR3 size: 17 residues. Germline V gene lookup returns CDR1 LNHDA and CDR2 SQIVND (reference sequence). The CDR3 here is CASTYTPGQRGLGEQFF. DNA for the CDR3: TGTGCCAGTACCTATACTCCGGGACAGCGGGGGTTGGGCGAGCAGTTCTTC.

This chain uses TRBV7-2 with TRBJ2-3, with TRBD2 matching over 7 bases. The CDR3 runs 14 residues. CDR1 SGHTA and CDR2 FQGNSA come from the germline V gene. Losses at the gene ends were 8 bases for V and 4 bases for J; bases not matched to a gene: 9. CDR3 residues: CASSKSGAPDTQYF. As DNA, the CDR3 is TGTGCCAGCTCGAAGAGCGGGGCCCCAGATACGCAGTATTTT.

V and J are TRBV12-5 and TRBJ1-1; TRBD1 might be the D (5 bases). This CDR3 has 15 amino acids. Germline CDR1 is LGHNT and CDR2 is FRNRAP. V dropped 6 bases and J dropped 3 bases, with 17 bases sitting between them. CDR3 DNA sequence: TGTGCTAGTGGGGACGATGGGGGAGGGGACACTGAAGCTTTCTTT. Translating gives CASGDDGGGDTEAFF.

V gene TRBV7-9 combines with J gene TRBJ2-7, with 9 bases matching TRBD1. There are 16 residues in the CDR3. The ends lost 1 base at V and 5 bases at J; junction bases unmatched: 9. CDR1 is SEHNR, CDR2 FQNEAQ, per germline (reference sequence). CDR3 DNA sequence: TGTGCCAGCAGCTTAGATCCGGGACAGGGTAGCCACGAGCAGTACTTC. Protein product: CASSLDPGQGSHEQYF.

This clone was picked up one time. The CDR3 loop reads CASSSLTEKYNEQFF. CDR3 nucleotide sequence: TGTGCCAGCAGCTCCCTGACAGAAAAGTACAATGAGCAGTTCTTC. J is TRBJ2-1 and V is TRBV13, with D perhaps matching TRBD1 (5 bases). The V end lost 4 bases, the J end lost 4 bases, and 14 bases lay between the germline ends. CDR3 length: 15 residues. The germline V gene has CDR1 PRHDT and CDR2 FYEKMQ (reference sequence).

The chain couples TRBV28 to TRBJ1-6; 7 bases align to TRBD1. The CDR3 totals 13 residues. Trimming at V came to 11 bases and at J to 7 bases, leaving 8 bases not matched to a gene. From germline, CDR1 is MDHEN and CDR2 SYDVKM. CDR3 sequence (DNA): TGTGCCGGGAACCGGGACAGAAATTCACCCCTCCACTTT. Translating gives CAGNRDRNSPLHF. Full variable domain (remainder filled in from reference TRBV28 and TRBJ1-6): DVKVTQSSRYLVKRTGEKVFLECVQDMDHENMFWYRQDPGLGLRLIYFSYDVKMKEKGDIPEGYSVSREKKERFSLILESASTNQTSMYLCAGNRDRNSPLHFGNGTRLTVT.

The chain links TRBV6-5 to TRBJ2-3, with 7 positions matching TRBD1. The germline V gene has CDR1 MNHEY and CDR2 SVGAGI. The CDR3 spans 15 residues. Losses at the gene ends were 0 bases for V and 3 bases for J; bases not matched to a gene: 3. CDR3 sequence reads: CASSYSGGQTDTQYF. The CDR3 nucleotides are TGTGCCAGCAGTTACTCAGGGGGCCAGACAGATACGCAGTATTTT.

This clone has only a few counts. V gene TRBV27 combines with J gene TRBJ2-1, with D perhaps TRBD2 (7 bases). Germline-derived CDR1 and CDR2 are MNHEY and SMNVEV (reference sequence). The CDR3 sequence is 14 residues long. V was clipped by 2 bases and J by 9 bases, with 14 bases between them. CDR3 coding DNA: TGTGCCAGCAGTTTAGGGGGGGCCGCGGTTGAGCAGTTCTTC. Translation: CASSLGGAAVEQFF.

This sequence joins TRBV19 and TRBJ1-5, with D possibly being TRBD1 (6 bases). The CDR3 runs 13 residues. V was shortened by 6 bases and J by 7 bases, with 13 bases between the two germline ends. In germline, CDR1 is LNHDA, CDR2 SQIVND (reference sequence). The CDR3 DNA is TGTGCCAGTAGCTACGGACAGCGACAGCCCCAGCATTTT. Amino acid sequence: CASSYGQRQPQHF.

The rearrangement links TRBV3-1 (or the pseudogene TRBV3-2) to TRBJ1-4; D may be TRBD1 (6 bases). The V gene lost 4 bases and the J gene lost 5 bases, with 11 bases spanning the gap. CDR1 is LGHDT and CDR2 is YNNKEL in the germline V gene (reference sequence). This CDR3 is 14 amino acids long. CDR3 sequence reads: CASSLTGENEKLFF. DNA for the CDR3: TGTGCCAGCAGCCTGACAGGCGAGAATGAAAAACTGTTTTTT.

The chain is built from TRBV7-9 and TRBJ2-4; TRBD2 matches 8 bases. V lost 1 base, J lost 0 bases, and 2 bases stayed unmatched. Germline V CDR1 and CDR2: SEHNR, FQNEAQ (reference sequence). The CDR3 loop spans 16 amino acids. The DNA of the CDR3 is TGTGCCAGCAGCTTAGGGCTAGCGGGAGCCAAAAACATTCAGTACTTC. Amino acids: CASSLGLAGAKNIQYF.

J is TRBJ1-1 and V is TRBV6-5, with a possible D match to TRBD1 (6 bases). The CDR3 sequence is 15 residues long. Between the trimmed V and J ends, which lost 0 bases and 3 bases, there was a span of 11 bases. Germline V gene lookup returns CDR1 MNHEY and CDR2 SVGAGI. CDR3 residues: CASSYSGGGDTEAFF. The CDR3, as DNA: TGTGCCAGCAGTTACTCGGGCGGGGGCGACACTGAAGCTTTCTTT.

V usage is TRBV7-9 and J usage is TRBJ2-1, with 7 bases that match TRBD2. CDR3 length: 17 residues. J lost 7 bases, V lost 1 base, and 13 bases had no gene match. The germline V gene has CDR1 SEHNR and CDR2 FQNEAQ (reference sequence). The CDR3 region has the DNA TGTGCCAGCAGCTTAGTTGCGGGAGACGGGGTTAGGAATGAGCAGTTCTTC. Translation gives CASSLVAGDGVRNEQFF. The full variable domain, its missing parts supplied by reference TRBV7-9 and TRBJ2-1, is DTGVSQNPRHKITKRGQNVTFRCDPISEHNRLYWYRQTLGQGPEFLTYFQNEAQLEKSRLLSDRFSAERPKGSFSTLEIQRTEQGDSAMYLCASSLVAGDGVRNEQFFGPGTRLTVL.

The sample holds one count of this clone. The CDR3 protein is CASSAQGHGETQYF. Here the CDR3 DNA reads TGTGCCAGCAGCGCACAGGGCCACGGAGAGACCCAGTACTTC. The chain uses TRBV9 and TRBJ2-5; a weak D match, TRBD1 (6 bases). This CDR3 has 14 residues. Germline CDR1 reads SGDLS; CDR2 reads YYNGEE. V was shortened by 3 bases and J by 4 bases, with 13 bases between the two germline ends.

The chain uses TRBV24-1 and TRBJ2-7; TRBD2 matches 7 bases. The V segment lost 6 bases and the J segment 0 bases; nucleotides outside the gene matches: 1. Germline V CDR1 and CDR2: KGHDR, SFDVKD. The CDR3 is 13 residues long. The CDR3 nucleotides read TGTGCCACCAGTCGCGGGAGCTCCTACGAGCAGTACTTC. It codes for CATSRGSSYEQYF.

The gene calls are TRBV2 and TRBJ1-6, with 7 bases identical to TRBD1. The length of the CDR3 is 13 residues. The V gene end was trimmed by 10 bases and the J gene end by 8 bases; junction bases not matched to a gene: 8. Germline V gene data show CDR1 as SNHLY and CDR2 as FYNNEI. In nucleotides, the CDR3 is TGTGCCATACAAAGAGACAGGGATTCACCCCTCCACTTT. Protein: CAIQRDRDSPLHF.

The chain uses TRBV5-1 and TRBJ2-7; D is perhaps TRBD1 (5 bases). The CDR3 sequence is 13 residues long. Germline V lookup: CDR1 SGHRS, CDR2 YFSETQ. Trimming pared 3 bases from V and 5 bases from J, leaving 12 bases between. CDR3 residues: CASSSAGLHEQYF. CDR3 sequence (DNA): TGCGCCAGCAGCTCCGCAGGGCTACACGAGCAGTACTTC. The full variable domain, with the rest looked up from reference TRBV5-1 and TRBJ2-7, is KAGVTQTPRYLIKTRGQQVTLSCSPISGHRSVSWYQQTPGQGLQFLFEYFSETQRNKGNFPGRFSGRQFSNSRSEMNVSTLELGDSALYLCASSSAGLHEQYFGPGTRLTVT.

The chain is built from TRBV2 and TRBJ2-6, with D tentatively TRBD2 (5 bases). Germline V lookup: CDR1 SNHLY, CDR2 FYNNEI. V was trimmed by 4 bases and J by 1 base, leaving 14 bases between them. CDR3 length: 17 amino acids. The CDR3 sequence is CASSAGPRGSGANVLTF. The CDR3 coding sequence is TGTGCCAGCAGTGCAGGACCCCGAGGGTCTGGGGCCAACGTCCTGACTTTC.

This clone was recorded once. The chain is built from TRBV5-6 and TRBJ2-7; 9 bases map to TRBD1. The V and J ends lost 3 bases and 4 bases, in that order; junction bases with no gene match: 8. Per the germline V gene, CDR1 is SGHDT and CDR2 is YYEEEE. This CDR3 is built from 15 residues. The CDR3 region is CASSSIGTGNYEQYF. The CDR3 DNA reads as TGTGCCAGCAGCTCGATCGGGACAGGGAATTACGAGCAGTACTTC.

The chain carries TRBV7-6 and TRBJ2-7; 10 nucleotides agree with TRBD1. The CDR3 consists of 16 residues. CDR1 is SGHVS and CDR2 is FNYEAQ in the germline V gene. The J segment lost 2 bases and the V segment lost 5 bases, leaving 9 bases of the junction unmatched. The CDR3 reads CASSPQGGTGAYEQYF. The CDR3 bases are TGTGCCAGCAGCCCTCAGGGGGGGACAGGGGCCTACGAGCAGTACTTC.

The rearrangement joins TRBV15 to TRBJ1-5; TRBD1 aligns across 9 bases. With V trimmed by 1 base and J by 9 bases, 7 bases remained unmatched. CDR1 LNHNV and CDR2 YYDKDF come from the germline V gene (reference sequence). The CDR3 runs to 15 residues. Here the CDR3 reads CATSRAGQGTSPQHF. DNA of the CDR3: TGTGCCACCAGCAGAGCGGGACAGGGTACTTCGCCCCAGCATTTT.